The sequence of this T cell receptor beta chain was determined in a study of T cell repertoires in cytomegalovirus infection (dated 2019 in TCRdb). The study in broad terms: Peptide stimulations targeted recently identified HLA-C-restricted CMV epitopes, whose presentation resists viral immunomodulation, together with well-studied HLA-B-restricted epitopes. Donor HLA type was relevant to the analysis, because carriage of CMV infection together with the matching HLA type was indicated by public TCR beta signatures. The full study reports these points: Cumulative frequency of public TCR beta family members discriminated carriers of CMV infection plus the relevant HLA type in this cohort and an independent approximately 350-donor cohort. The ex vivo response was dominated by HLA-C-restricted CMV-specific TCR beta clonotypes, which also provided the single most frequent clonotype in two of eight donors.

In light of the paper, this sample's treatment or condition label describes: in vitro stimulation with specific CMV peptide epitopes to enrich CMV-specific T cells. Notes on this clonotype: Its antigen target is currently unknown. Per-nucleotide qualities are absent, and no much larger clonotype sits a single base away.

The data were produced on an Illumina HiSeq 1500. TCRdb reprocessed the public reads (quality trimming at Q25 with fastp, clone calling with MiXCR) and kept in-frame beta chains. Rows with a matching CDR3 protein are joined into one entry that keeps the most common DNA and genes. Here the sample has about 770,000 distinct CDR3 sequences; almost 30% occur a single time. The ten largest clones capture 13% of the sample. The germline V gene gives CDR1 as SGHVS and CDR2 as FNYEAQ. At the junction V is shortened by 5 bases and J by 1 base; bases outside the gene matches: 8. The CDR3 goes from the cysteine to the phenylalanine over 16 residues. Of the read, only the CDR3 DNA is kept; its 48 bases are in frame from base 1.

Recombination joined TRBV7-6 with TRBJ2-5, and TRBD2 matches 9 of the central bases. The specimen was cultured CD8+ T cells from PBMCs, collected from culture after CMV antigen stimulation. This clonotype was obtained from a human donor in good health (CMV status not recorded). Some clones in this sample may be carry-over from other donors' samples. The nucleotides read TGTGCCAGCAGCCCAGCTAGCGGGGATGCCCAAGAGACCCAGTACTTC. The resulting protein is CASSPASGDAQETQYF.